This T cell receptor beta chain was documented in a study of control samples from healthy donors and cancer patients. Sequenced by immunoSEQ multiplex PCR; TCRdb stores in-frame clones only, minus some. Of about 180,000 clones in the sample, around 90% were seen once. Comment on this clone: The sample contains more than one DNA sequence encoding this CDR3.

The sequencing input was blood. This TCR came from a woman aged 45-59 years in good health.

This CDR3 is CASRGTGATREQFF. In DNA, the CDR3 is TGTGCCAGCAGGGGAACCGGGGCCACTCGTGAGCAGTTCTTC. The rearrangement joins TRBV28 to TRBJ2-1; D may correspond to TRBD1 or TRBD2 (5 bases each). The CDR3 spans 14 residues. The V end lost 6 bases, the J end lost 9 bases, and 18 bases lay between the germline ends. Germline loops: CDR1 MDHEN, CDR2 SYDVKM.